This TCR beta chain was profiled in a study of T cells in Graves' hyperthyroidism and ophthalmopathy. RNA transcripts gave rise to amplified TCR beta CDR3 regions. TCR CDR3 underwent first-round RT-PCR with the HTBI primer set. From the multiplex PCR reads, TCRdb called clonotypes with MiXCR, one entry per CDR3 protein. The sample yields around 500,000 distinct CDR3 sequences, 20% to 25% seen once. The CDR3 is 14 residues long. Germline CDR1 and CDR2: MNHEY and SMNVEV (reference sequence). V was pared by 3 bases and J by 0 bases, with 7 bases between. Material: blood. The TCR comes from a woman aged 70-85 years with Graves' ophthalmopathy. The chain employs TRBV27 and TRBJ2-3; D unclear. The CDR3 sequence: CASSFRPSTDTQYF. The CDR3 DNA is TGTGCCAGCAGTTTCCGGCCTAGCACAGATACGCAGTATTTT.